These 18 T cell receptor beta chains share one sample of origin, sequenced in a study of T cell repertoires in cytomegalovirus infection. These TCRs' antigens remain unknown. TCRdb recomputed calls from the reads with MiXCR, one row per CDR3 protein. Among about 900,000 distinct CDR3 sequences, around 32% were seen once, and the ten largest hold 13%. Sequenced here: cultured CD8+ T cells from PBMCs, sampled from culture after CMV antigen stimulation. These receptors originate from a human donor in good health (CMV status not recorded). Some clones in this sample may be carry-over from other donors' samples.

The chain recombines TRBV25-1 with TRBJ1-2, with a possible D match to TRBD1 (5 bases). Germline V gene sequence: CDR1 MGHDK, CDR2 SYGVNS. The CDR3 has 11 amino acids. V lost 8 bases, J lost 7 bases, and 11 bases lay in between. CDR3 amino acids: CASEDNSGYTF. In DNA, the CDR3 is TGTGCCAGCGAGGACAATAGTGGCTACACCTTC.

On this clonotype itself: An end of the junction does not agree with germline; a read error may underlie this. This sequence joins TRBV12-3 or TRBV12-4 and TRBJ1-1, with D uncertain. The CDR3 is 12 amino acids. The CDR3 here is CTSLARPYRAFF. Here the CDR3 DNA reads TGTACCAGTTTGGCCAGGCCTTACCGAGCTTTCTTT.

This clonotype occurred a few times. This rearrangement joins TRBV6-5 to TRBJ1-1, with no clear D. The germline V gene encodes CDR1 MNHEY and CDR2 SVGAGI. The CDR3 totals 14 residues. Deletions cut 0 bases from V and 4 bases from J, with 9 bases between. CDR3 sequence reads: CASSYSLVGTEAFF. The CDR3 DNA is TGTGCCAGCAGTTACTCTTTGGTGGGCACTGAAGCTTTCTTT.

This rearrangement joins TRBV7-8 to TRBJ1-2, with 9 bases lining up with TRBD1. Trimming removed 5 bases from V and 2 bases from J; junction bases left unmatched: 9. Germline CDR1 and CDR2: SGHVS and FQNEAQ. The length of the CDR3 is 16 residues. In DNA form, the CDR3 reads TGTGCCAGCAGCGTTAAACCGGGACAGGGCAACTATGGCTACACCTTC. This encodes CASSVKPGQGNYGYTF.

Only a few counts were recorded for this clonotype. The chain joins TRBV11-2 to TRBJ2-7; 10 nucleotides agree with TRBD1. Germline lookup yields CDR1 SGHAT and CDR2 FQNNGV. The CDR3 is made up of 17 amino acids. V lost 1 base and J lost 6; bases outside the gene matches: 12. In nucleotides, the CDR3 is TGTGCCAGCAGCTTAGTTCCGACAGGGGGCTTAAGGGGCGAGCAGTACTTC. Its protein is CASSLVPTGGLRGEQYF.

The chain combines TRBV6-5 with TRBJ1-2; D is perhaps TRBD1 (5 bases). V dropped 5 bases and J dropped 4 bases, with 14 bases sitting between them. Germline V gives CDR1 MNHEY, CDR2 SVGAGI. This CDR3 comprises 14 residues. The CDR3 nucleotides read TGTGCCAGCAGTATCCCCGGGACGGGCTATGGCTACACCTTC. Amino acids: CASSIPGTGYGYTF.

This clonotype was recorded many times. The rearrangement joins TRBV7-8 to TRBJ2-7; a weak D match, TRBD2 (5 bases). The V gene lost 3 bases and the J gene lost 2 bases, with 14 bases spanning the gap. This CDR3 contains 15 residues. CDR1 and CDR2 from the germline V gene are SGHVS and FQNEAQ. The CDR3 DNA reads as TGTGCCAGCAGCTTGGGTGCAGCGGAGACCTACGAGCAGTACTTC. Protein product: CASSLGAAETYEQYF.

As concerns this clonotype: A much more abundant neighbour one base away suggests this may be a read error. This CDR3 is CASSPSSCGYEQYF. CDR3 sequence (DNA): TGTGCCAGCAGCCCTAGCTCCTGTGGCTACGAGCAGTACTTC. The rearrangement joins TRBV7-2 to TRBJ2-7; the D gene is possibly TRBD2 (5 bases). CDR1 is SGHTA and CDR2 is FQGNSA in the germline V gene. The CDR3 extends over 14 amino acids. Between the trimmed V and J ends, which lost 5 bases and 3 bases, there was a span of 14 bases.

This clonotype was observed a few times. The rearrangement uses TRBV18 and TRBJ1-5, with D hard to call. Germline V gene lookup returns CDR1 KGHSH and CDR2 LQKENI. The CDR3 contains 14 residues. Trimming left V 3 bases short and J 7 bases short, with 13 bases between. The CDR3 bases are TGTGCCAGCTCACCGACGGGAAATGTACAGCCCCAGCATTTT. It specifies CASSPTGNVQPQHF.

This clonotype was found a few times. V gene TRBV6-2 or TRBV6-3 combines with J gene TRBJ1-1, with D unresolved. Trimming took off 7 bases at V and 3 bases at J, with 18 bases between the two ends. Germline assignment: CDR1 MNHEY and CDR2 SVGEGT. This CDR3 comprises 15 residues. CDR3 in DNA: TGTGCCAGCATTCTCAAACAGACCGGGGACACTGAAGCTTTCTTT. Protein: CASILKQTGDTEAFF.

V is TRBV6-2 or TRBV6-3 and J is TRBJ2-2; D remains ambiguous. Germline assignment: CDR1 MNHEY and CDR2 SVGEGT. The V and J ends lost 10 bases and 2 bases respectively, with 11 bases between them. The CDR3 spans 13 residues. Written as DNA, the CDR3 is TGTGCCATCCTCCGCTACAACACCGGGGAGCTGTTTTTT. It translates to CAILRYNTGELFF.

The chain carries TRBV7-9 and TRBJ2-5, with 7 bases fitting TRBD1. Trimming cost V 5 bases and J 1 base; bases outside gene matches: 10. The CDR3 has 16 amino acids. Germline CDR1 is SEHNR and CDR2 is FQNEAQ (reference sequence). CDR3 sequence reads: CASSQFTGAFQETQYF. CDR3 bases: TGTGCCAGCAGCCAGTTTACAGGGGCTTTCCAAGAGACCCAGTACTTC.

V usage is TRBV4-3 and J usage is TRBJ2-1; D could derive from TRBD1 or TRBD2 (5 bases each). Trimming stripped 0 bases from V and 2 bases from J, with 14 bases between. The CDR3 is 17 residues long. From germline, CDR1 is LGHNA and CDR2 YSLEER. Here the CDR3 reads CASSQDWDQAAYNEQFF. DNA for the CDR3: TGCGCCAGCAGCCAAGATTGGGACCAAGCTGCCTACAATGAGCAGTTCTTC.

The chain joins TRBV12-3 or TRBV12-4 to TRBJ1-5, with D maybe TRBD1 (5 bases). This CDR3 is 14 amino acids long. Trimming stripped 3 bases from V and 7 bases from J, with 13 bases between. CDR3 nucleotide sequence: TGTGCCAGCAGTTTTGCAGGGACGAAGCAGCCCCAGCATTTT. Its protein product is CASSFAGTKQPQHF.

The CDR3 is CASSPPRGANYYNEQFF. CDR3 bases: TGTGCCAGCAGCCCACCGAGGGGGGCCAACTACTACAATGAGCAGTTCTTC. V is TRBV14 and J is TRBJ2-1; D is possibly TRBD1 or TRBD2 (6 bases each). CDR3 length equals 17 residues. Looked up from germline, CDR1 is SGHDN and CDR2 is FVKESK. The germline V and J ends were trimmed by 4 bases and 3 bases, with 19 bases remaining between them.

CDR3 amino acids: CASNWGQVGTDTQYF. The CDR3 coding sequence is TGTGCCAGCAACTGGGGGCAGGTTGGCACAGATACGCAGTATTTT. This chain uses TRBV7-6 with TRBJ2-3; a weak D match, TRBD1 (6 bases). Germline V lookup: CDR1 SGHVS, CDR2 FNYEAQ. Trimming left V 7 bases short and J 1 base short, with 15 bases between. This CDR3 comprises 15 residues.

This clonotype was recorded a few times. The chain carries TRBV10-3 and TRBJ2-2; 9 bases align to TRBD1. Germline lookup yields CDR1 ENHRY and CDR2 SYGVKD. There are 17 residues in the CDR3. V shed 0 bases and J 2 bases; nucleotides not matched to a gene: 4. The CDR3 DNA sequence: TGTGCCATCAGTGAGTCCGGACAGGGGACTAACACCGGGGAGCTGTTTTTT. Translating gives CAISESGQGTNTGELFF.

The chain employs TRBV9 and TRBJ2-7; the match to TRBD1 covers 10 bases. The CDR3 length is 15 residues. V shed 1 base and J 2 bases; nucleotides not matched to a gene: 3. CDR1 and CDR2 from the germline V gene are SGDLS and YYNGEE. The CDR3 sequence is CASSVSGTGAYEQYF. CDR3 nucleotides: TGTGCCAGCAGCGTATCCGGGACAGGGGCCTACGAGCAGTACTTC.